A single sample gave rise to the 27 T cell receptor beta chains below, sequenced in a study of OX40 agonist ivuxolimab in advanced cancers. Produced via immunoSEQ multiplex PCR; TCRdb's table is partial and in-frame only. The sample records roughly 100,000 clones, approximately 86% being singletons. Sequencing was performed on CD4+ or CD8+ T cells sorted from blood, taken in a trial of the OX40 agonist ivuxolimab. These receptors came from an adult with an advanced solid tumor such as melanoma, head and neck, liver or kidney cancer.

Only a few counts were recorded for this clone. The CDR3 DNA follows: TGTGCCAGCTCACCCCGGGGGGCTAGTCCCTACGAGCAGTACTTC. Amino acid sequence: CASSPRGASPYEQYF. The chain uses TRBV18 and TRBJ2-7; D may be TRBD2 (7 bases). Trimming removed 3 bases at V and 2 bases at J, with 14 bases between. The CDR3 extends over 15 amino acids. The V gene's germline CDR1 is KGHSH and CDR2 LQKENI.

This clone was detected once. The chain joins TRBV7-6 to TRBJ2-7; D uncertain. CDR3 size: 13 residues. The V gene's germline CDR1 is SGHVS and CDR2 FNYEAQ. Trimming cost V 5 bases and J 2 bases, with 10 bases left between them. CDR3 coding DNA: TGTGCCAGCAGCGTAGGACCAGCCTACGAGCAGTACTTC. Its translation is CASSVGPAYEQYF.

This chain connects TRBV4-2 to TRBJ2-1, with 8 bases lining up with TRBD2. This CDR3 is 15 amino acids long. V lost 4 bases to trimming and J lost 5 bases; unmatched junction nucleotides: 7. Germline V gives CDR1 LGHNA, CDR2 YNFKEQ. Here the CDR3 reads CASSPPSGGHNEQFF. CDR3 nucleotides: TGTGCCAGCAGCCCCCCGTCGGGAGGGCACAATGAGCAGTTCTTC.

The chain links TRBV20-1 to TRBJ2-5; the D is unclear. The DNA end is a closer match to TRBJ2-7, so the J assignment may be wrong. Germline V gene data show CDR1 as DFQATT and CDR2 as SNEGSKA (reference sequence). The CDR3 contains 11 residues. Here the CDR3 reads CSIWREDEQYF. The CDR3 region has the DNA TGCAGTATTTGGCGCGAGGACGAGCAGTACTTC.

The chain couples TRBV19 to TRBJ2-1; 11 nucleotides line up with TRBD1. This CDR3 has 16 residues. The J segment lost 7 bases and the V segment lost 1 base, leaving 6 bases of the junction unmatched. The germline CDR1 and CDR2 sequences are LNHDA and SQIVND (reference sequence). The CDR3 DNA reads TGTGCCAGTAGTATAGGGACAGGGGGCGCTGTGAATGAGCAGTTCTTC. It specifies CASSIGTGGAVNEQFF.

The V gene is TRBV7-9, the J gene TRBJ2-1; D perhaps matches TRBD1 (5 bases). CDR3 size: 16 residues. Trimming stripped 1 base from V and 3 bases from J, with 13 bases between. The V gene's germline CDR1 is SEHNR and CDR2 FQNEAQ (reference sequence). CDR3 protein: CASSLGRRQYYNEQFF. The CDR3 coding sequence is TGTGCCAGCAGCTTAGGGCGCAGACAGTACTACAATGAGCAGTTCTTC.

The rearrangement joins TRBV7-9 to TRBJ2-3, with TRBD2 matching over 8 bases. The CDR3 sequence is 15 residues long. V lost 7 bases and J lost 6; bases outside the gene matches: 12. CDR1 is SEHNR and CDR2 is FQNEAQ in the germline V gene (reference sequence). CDR3 sequence reads: CASTPAGGRGDTQYF. The CDR3 DNA reads as TGTGCCAGCACCCCCGCGGGAGGCCGGGGGGATACGCAGTATTTT.

The rearrangement links TRBV4-3 to TRBJ1-1; D remains ambiguous. This CDR3 contains 14 residues. Germline CDR1 and CDR2: LGHNA and YSLEER. With 0 bases removed from V and 4 bases from J, the gap between germline ends came to 9 bases. DNA of the CDR3: TGCGCCAGCAGCCAAGATTTTTATAGCACTGAAGCTTTCTTT. Translated, it gives CASSQDFYSTEAFF.

This clone is a singleton in its sample. CDR3: CASSQDRLTSTDTQYF. In nucleotides, the CDR3 is TGCGCCAGCAGCCAAGACAGGTTAACTAGCACAGATACGCAGTATTTT. The chain employs TRBV4-1 and TRBJ2-3; D ambiguous. Per germline, CDR1 MGHRA and CDR2 YSYEKL. The V and J ends lost 0 bases and 0 bases respectively, with 10 bases between them. This CDR3 region has 16 residues.

V gene TRBV2 combines with J gene TRBJ2-1; D could derive from TRBD1 or TRBD2 (6 bases each). Trimming left V 7 bases short and J 6 bases short, with 16 bases between. The CDR3 is made up of 14 amino acids. CDR1 is SNHLY, CDR2 FYNNEI, per germline. In nucleotides, the CDR3 is TGTGCCAGCAATGCGGGGACACCGGGCAATGAGCAGTTCTTC. Protein product: CASNAGTPGNEQFF.

This clone showed up just a few times. The V gene is TRBV7-2, the J gene TRBJ2-7; tentatively, D is TRBD1 (5 bases). The length of the CDR3 is 13 residues. Trimming cost V 5 bases and J 1 base, with 9 bases left between them. The V gene's germline CDR1 is SGHTA and CDR2 FQGNSA. CDR3 DNA sequence: TGTGCCAGCAGCCTGACAGCATCCTACGAGCAGTACTTC. Its protein is CASSLTASYEQYF.

This chain links TRBV28 with TRBJ1-2; perhaps TRBD1 as D (6 bases). From germline, CDR1 is MDHEN and CDR2 SYDVKM. V lost 4 bases and J lost 7, with 19 bases in between. The CDR3 totals 15 residues. The CDR3 loop reads CASSSPGIWGAGYTF. The CDR3 DNA follows: TGTGCCAGCAGTTCTCCTGGAATTTGGGGGGCTGGCTACACCTTC.

The chain couples TRBV11-3 to TRBJ1-4, with D perhaps TRBD1 (6 bases). Germline CDR1 SGHNT, CDR2 YENEEA. The CDR3 has 13 residues. V was pared by 5 bases and J by 6 bases, with 10 bases between. For the CDR3, the DNA is TGTGCCAGCAGCCCGGGGGGCGATGAAAAACTGTTTTTT. Amino acid sequence: CASSPGGDEKLFF.

The chain employs TRBV4-1 and TRBJ2-3; D is unclear. Germline CDR1 and CDR2: MGHRA and YSYEKL. The CDR3 runs to 12 residues. V lost 1 base and J lost 2, with 1 base in between. The CDR3 loop is CASSQATDTQYF. DNA for the CDR3: TGCGCCAGCAGCCAAGCCACAGATACGCAGTATTTT.

A note on this clone: Other nucleotide sequences from this sample produce the same CDR3. V and J are TRBV5-4 and TRBJ1-2, with 12 bases matching TRBD1. With V trimmed by 5 bases and J by 8 bases, 10 bases remained unmatched. CDR1 is SGHNT, CDR2 YYREEE, per germline (reference sequence). This CDR3 spans 15 amino acids. The CDR3 DNA follows: TGTGCCAGCAGACTAGGAGGGACAGGGGGCGCGGGCTACACCTTC. This sequence encodes CASRLGGTGGAGYTF.

The chain combines TRBV12-2 with TRBJ1-3. TRBV12-2 is deemed a pseudogene. There are 14 residues in the CDR3. CDR3 sequence: CASRLACGGNTIYF. CDR3 DNA sequence: TGTGCAAGTCGCTTAGCGTGTGGGGGAAACACCATATATTTT.

This rearrangement joins TRBV10-3 to TRBJ2-7, with D hard to call. The V end was cut by 0 bases, the J end by 6 bases, with 15 bases between. Germline lookup yields CDR1 ENHRY and CDR2 SYGVKD. This CDR3 has 15 amino acids. CDR3 protein: CAISESVGLMGEQYF. CDR3 bases: TGTGCCATCAGTGAGTCCGTGGGTCTTATGGGCGAGCAGTACTTC.

The chain employs TRBV11-2 and TRBJ2-5; 14 bases are shared with TRBD2. J lost 2 bases, V lost 7 bases, and 6 bases had no gene match. The germline CDR1 and CDR2 sequences are SGHAT and FQNNGV. The CDR3 is made up of 16 amino acids. The DNA of the CDR3 is TGTGCCAGCAACTTCCGGACTAGCGGGGGGCAAGAGACCCAGTACTTC. Translated, it gives CASNFRTSGGQETQYF.

The chain has TRBV19 and TRBJ2-6; the D is unclear. Between the trimmed V and J ends, which lost 5 bases and 2 bases, there was a span of 13 bases. Germline V CDR1 and CDR2: LNHDA, SQIVND (reference sequence). This CDR3 comprises 16 residues. The CDR3 DNA is TGTGCCAGTAGTGCATTCTATGGGGCTGGGGCCAACGTCCTGACTTTC. Translated, it gives CASSAFYGAGANVLTF.

This chain connects TRBV4-2 to TRBJ1-2, with 7 bases aligning to TRBD1. In germline, CDR1 is LGHNA, CDR2 YNFKEQ. The CDR3 has 13 amino acids. V shed 0 bases and J 7 bases; nucleotides not matched to a gene: 2. CDR3 amino acids: CASSQDTGVGYTF. The CDR3 bases are TGTGCCAGCAGCCAAGACACAGGGGTTGGCTACACCTTC.

The chain uses TRBV11-2 and TRBJ1-1; no clear D gene. Per germline, CDR1 SGHAT and CDR2 FQNNGV. The length of the CDR3 is 14 residues. The V end lost 5 bases, the J end lost 8 bases, and 18 bases lay between the germline ends. The CDR3 DNA follows: TGTGCCAGCAGCCGCCGCTGGGAGCCAAGCGAAGCTTTCTTT. This sequence encodes CASSRRWEPSEAFF.

The chain has TRBV19 and TRBJ1-1; D possibly corresponds to TRBD1 (5 bases). The V end lost 3 bases, the J end lost 10 bases, and 12 bases lay between the germline ends. The CDR3 is 12 residues long. The V gene's germline CDR1 is LNHDA and CDR2 SQIVND (reference sequence). The CDR3 here is CASSIDGGRAFF. The CDR3 nucleotides are TGTGCCAGTAGTATTGACGGGGGACGAGCTTTCTTT.

The CDR3 bases are TGTGCCAGCAACGCAGGGGATTACAATGAGCAGTTCTTC. Translating it yields CASNAGDYNEQFF. The chain links TRBV9 to TRBJ2-1; tentatively, D is TRBD1 (6 bases). The CDR3 length is 13 residues. Germline V gene data show CDR1 as SGDLS and CDR2 as YYNGEE. The germline V and J ends were trimmed by 6 bases and 4 bases, with 11 bases remaining between them.

This clone has only one observation. The chain links TRBV2 to TRBJ2-7, with 9 bases fitting TRBD1. This CDR3 has 15 residues. Per the germline V gene, CDR1 is SNHLY and CDR2 is FYNNEI. V trimming: 6 bases; J trimming: 6 bases; junction bases outside the gene matches: 12. The CDR3 loop is CASRKTWTGEGEQYF. The CDR3 DNA sequence: TGTGCCAGCAGGAAGACTTGGACAGGGGAGGGCGAGCAGTACTTC.

Only one count was recorded for this clone. The rearrangement links TRBV7-9 to TRBJ2-7, with TRBD1 matching over 7 bases. In germline, CDR1 is SEHNR, CDR2 FQNEAQ (reference sequence). The CDR3 totals 14 residues. The V and J ends lost 4 bases and 8 bases, in that order; junction bases with no gene match: 11. CDR3 coding DNA: TGTGCCAGCAGCTCGCACGCACAGGGGTTCAAGCAGTACTTC. This gives the protein CASSSHAQGFKQYF.

The count of this clone is one. V usage is TRBV6-5 and J usage is TRBJ1-2; D not certain. Deletions cut 0 bases from V and 5 bases from J, with 13 bases between. There are 15 residues in the CDR3. Germline lookup yields CDR1 MNHEY and CDR2 SVGAGI. The CDR3 sequence: CASSYSAALGYGYTF. CDR3 nucleotide sequence: TGTGCCAGCAGTTACTCGGCGGCTCTGGGTTATGGCTACACCTTC.

J is TRBJ2-7 and V is TRBV11-3; 10 nucleotides agree with TRBD1. The germline V gene has CDR1 SGHNT and CDR2 YENEEA. The CDR3 is 14 amino acids. V lost 1 base and J lost 6; bases outside the gene matches: 3. The CDR3 DNA sequence: TGTGCCAGCAGCTTAGTGCGGGACAGGGGCGAGCAGTACTTC. It is translated as CASSLVRDRGEQYF.